This TCR beta chain was recovered during a study of blood T cell repertoires in COVID-19. Here immunoSEQ multiplex PCR was the method, and the copy in TCRdb shows in-frame clones only, minus some. The profile shows 90,000 to 100,000 clones, over 80% of them singletons. The V gene's germline CDR1 is MNHNY and CDR2 SVGAGI (reference sequence). The CDR3 consists of 14 residues. V gave up 6 bases and J gave up 6 bases; unmatched junction bases: 9. Sequencing was done on a sample of peripheral blood. This chain joins TRBV6-6 and TRBJ1-1; 8 bases line up with TRBD1. This sequence originates from a man older than 75 with acute or convalescent COVID-19. The CDR3: CASSFGQGSSEAFF. CDR3 in DNA: TGTGCCAGCAGCTTCGGACAGGGATCTTCTGAAGCTTTCTTT.